Presented here are 4 T cell receptor beta chains from one specimen sequenced in a study of molecular identifiers for immune sequencing clone quantification. TCRdb reprocessed the PCR reads with MiXCR, giving one entry per CDR3 protein. The table shows approximately 680,000 distinct CDR3 sequences, with roughly 27% occurring only once. The sample taken for sequencing was naive CD8+ T cells from blood, with Jurkat cell RNA spiked in. Indicated subset: FACS-sorted CD8+CD4-CCR7+CD45RA+ naive T cells. These TCRs come from a human donor in good health. Some libraries in this study had Jurkat cell RNA spiked in.

A note on this clonotype: The junction shows a germline mismatch at one end, possibly a read error. The chain carries TRBV7-9 and TRBJ2-1; tentatively, D is TRBD1 or TRBD2 (5 bases each). The CDR3 is made up of 16 amino acids. CDR1 and CDR2 (germline): SEHNR, FQNEAQ (reference sequence). The CDR3: CASSSGSGIGCNEQFF. Written as DNA, the CDR3 is TGTGCCAGCAGCTCGGGGTCAGGGATTGGGTGCAATGAACAGTTCTTC.

This clonotype was counted ten times or more. The CDR3 region has the DNA TGTGCCAGCAGCTTAGAAGGGACAGGGGCCCACGAGCAGTACTTC. As protein: CASSLEGTGAHEQYF. The chain links TRBV7-6 to TRBJ2-7; TRBD1 agrees at 10 bases. The CDR3 has 15 amino acids. Germline values: CDR1 SGHVS, CDR2 FNYEAQ. The ends lost 1 base at V and 5 bases at J; junction bases unmatched: 5.

The chain combines TRBV13 with TRBJ2-4; 8 nucleotides align to TRBD1. Germline V lookup: CDR1 PRHDT, CDR2 FYEKMQ (reference sequence). V dropped 4 bases and J dropped 6; count of bases not matched to a gene: 14. The length of the CDR3 is 17 residues. This chain's CDR3 is CASSSDRGGSDINIQYF. CDR3 in DNA: TGTGCCAGCAGCTCCGACAGGGGAGGCTCAGATATAAACATTCAGTACTTC.

This clonotype was seen a few times. This chain joins TRBV28 and TRBJ2-7; D gene ambiguous. The V gene lost 5 bases and the J gene lost 5 bases, with 13 bases spanning the gap. Per the germline V gene, CDR1 is MDHEN and CDR2 is SYDVKM. This CDR3 is 13 amino acids long. This CDR3 reads CASSLRQGNEQYF. The CDR3 region has the DNA TGTGCCAGCAGTCTTCGTCAAGGGAACGAGCAGTACTTC.